This entry is about one TCR beta chain. V was pared by 1 base and J by 1 base, with 4 bases between. Germline lookup yields CDR1 LGHNA and CDR2 YNFKEQ. CDR3 length: 13 residues. Only in-frame clones appear in the TCRdb table, and some are missing; sequencing was by immunoSEQ multiplex PCR. The table has about 83,000 clones, approximately 93% seen once. The record originates from a study of technical replicates of blood from a few donors. The source of this sequence is a human donor in good health. V gene TRBV4-2 combines with J gene TRBJ1-1, with D unclear. The sequenced sample consisted of T cells isolated from PBMCs. The CDR3 loop is CASSQVRNTEAFF. CDR3 bases: TGTGCCAGCAGCCAAGTTCGGAACACTGAAGCTTTCTTT.